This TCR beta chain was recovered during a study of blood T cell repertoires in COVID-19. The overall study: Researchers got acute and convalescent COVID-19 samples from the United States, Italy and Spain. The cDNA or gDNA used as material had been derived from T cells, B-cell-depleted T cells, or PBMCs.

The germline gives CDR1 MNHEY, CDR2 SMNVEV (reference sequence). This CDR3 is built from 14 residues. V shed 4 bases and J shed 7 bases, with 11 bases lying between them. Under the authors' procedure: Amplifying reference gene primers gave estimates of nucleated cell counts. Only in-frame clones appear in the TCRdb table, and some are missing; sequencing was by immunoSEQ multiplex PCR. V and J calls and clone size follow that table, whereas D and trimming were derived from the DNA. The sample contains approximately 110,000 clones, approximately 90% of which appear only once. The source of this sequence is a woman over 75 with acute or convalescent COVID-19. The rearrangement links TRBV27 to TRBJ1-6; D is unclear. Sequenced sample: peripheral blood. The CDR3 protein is CASSSRLLNSPLHF. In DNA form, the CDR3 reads TGTGCCAGCAGTTCACGACTACTAAATTCACCCCTCCACTTT.